This paragraph reports one TCR beta chain. This sample is drawn from a study of shared clonotypes between healthy human individuals. The germline V and J ends were trimmed by 6 bases and 3 bases, with 17 bases remaining between them. Per the germline V gene, CDR1 is MGHDK and CDR2 is SYGVNS. The CDR3 is made up of 15 amino acids. Per the original methods: ImmunoSEQ yielded junction-only sequences lacking quality scores, so filtering differed. Sequencing was performed with immunoSEQ multiplex PCR; in TCRdb, only in-frame clones are kept and a portion is missing. D and trimming come from the DNA, and the V and J calls and clone size come from that table. The table records about 490,000 clones, approximately 80% of them present only once.

The material sequenced was PBMCs. This receptor was taken from a woman aged 40 to 50 in good health. Some clones in this sample may be carry-over from other donors' samples. The chain has TRBV25-1 and TRBJ1-1; tentative D call: TRBD1 (5 bases). CDR3 amino acids: CASSRGSRRDTEAFF. The CDR3 DNA is TGTGCCAGCAGCCGGGGGTCAAGGCGCGACACTGAAGCTTTCTTT.